This T cell receptor (beta chain) comes out of a study of monozygotic twins with inflammatory bowel disease. Comments on this clonotype: Its antigen is not identified.

Germline values: CDR1 DFQATT, CDR2 SNEGSKA (reference sequence). The CDR3 contains 14 residues. Findings and caveats of the study: No difference was seen in repertoire similarity between concordant and discordant twins, possibly from limited power. Resolution of different T cell subtypes was not achieved. Healthy twins shared more clonotypes with others than IBD patients, most markedly active ones.

TCRdb reprocessed the 5' RACE reads, keeping one entry per CDR3 protein, no DNA. The sample table includes over 150,000 distinct CDR3 sequences. The sequenced sample was blood. The rearrangement links TRBV20-1 to TRBJ2-7; TCRdb lists TRBD2, though no DNA is available to test this call. The TCR was taken from a human donor with ulcerative colitis or Crohn's disease, or a healthy co-twin of an affected twin (not recorded which). The CDR3 sequence: CSARHIAATYEQYF.